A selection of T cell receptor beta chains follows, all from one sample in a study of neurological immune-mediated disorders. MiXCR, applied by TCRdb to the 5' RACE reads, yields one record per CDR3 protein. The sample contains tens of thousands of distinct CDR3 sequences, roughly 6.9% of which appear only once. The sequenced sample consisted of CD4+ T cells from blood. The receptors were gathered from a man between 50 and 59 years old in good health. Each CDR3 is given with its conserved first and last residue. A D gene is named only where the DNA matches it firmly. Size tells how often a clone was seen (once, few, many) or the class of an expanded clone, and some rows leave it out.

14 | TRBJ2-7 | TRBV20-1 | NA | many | CSARSIAHPYEQYF | TGCAGTGCTAGATCTATAGCTCACCCCTACGAGCAGTACTTC
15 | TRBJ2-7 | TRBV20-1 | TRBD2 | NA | CSALGASGSSYEQYF | TGCAGTGCTCTGGGGGCTAGCGGGAGCTCCTACGAGCAGTACTTC
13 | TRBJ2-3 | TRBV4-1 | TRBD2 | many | CASSQVGGRARYF | TGCGCCAGCAGCCAAGTTGGCGGGAGGGCCCGGTATTTT
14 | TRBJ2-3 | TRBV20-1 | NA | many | CSAPPGAGSDTQYF | TGCAGTGCTCCCCCCGGGGCAGGGTCAGATACGCAGTATTTT
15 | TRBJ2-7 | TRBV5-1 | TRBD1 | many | CASSQTGTGVHEQYF | TGCGCCAGCAGCCAAACCGGGACAGGGGTACACGAGCAGTACTTC
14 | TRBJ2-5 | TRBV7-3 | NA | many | CASSPGPNQETQYF | TGTGCCAGCAGCCCCGGTCCGAACCAAGAGACCCAGTACTTC
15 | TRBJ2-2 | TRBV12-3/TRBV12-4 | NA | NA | CASSWAGGNTGELFF | TGTGCCAGCAGTTGGGCCGGGGGGAACACCGGGGAGCTGTTTTTT
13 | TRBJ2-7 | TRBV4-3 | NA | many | CASSQAKGYEQYF | TGCGCCAGCAGCCAAGCTAAGGGCTACGAGCAGTACTTC
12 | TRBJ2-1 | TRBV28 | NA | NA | CASSLIVNEQFF | TGTGCCAGCAGTTTAATAGTCAATGAGCAGTTCTTC
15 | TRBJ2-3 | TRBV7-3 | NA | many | CASSFTGHGADTQYF | TGTGCCAGCAGCTTTACAGGGCATGGAGCAGATACGCAGTATTTT
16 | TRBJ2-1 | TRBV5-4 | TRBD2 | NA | CASSRGTSGGYNEQLF | TGTGCCAGCAGCCGGGGGACTAGCGGGGGGTACAATGAGCAGCTCTTC
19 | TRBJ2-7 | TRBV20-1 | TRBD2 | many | CSARRPPGTAGGTSYEQYF | TGCAGTGCTAGACGGCCTCCGGGAACAGCGGGGGGTACCTCCTACGAGCAGTACTTC
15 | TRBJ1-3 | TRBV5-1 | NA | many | CASSPTVSSGNTIYF | TGCGCCAGCAGCCCGACAGTTAGCTCTGGAAACACCATATATTTT
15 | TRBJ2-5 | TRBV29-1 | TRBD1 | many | CSVDPRQGPEETQYF | TGCAGCGTTGACCCAAGACAGGGGCCGGAGGAGACCCAGTACTTC
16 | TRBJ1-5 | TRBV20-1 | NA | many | CSARGAGIGTRQPQHF | TGCAGTGCTAGAGGGGCGGGGATTGGGACGCGACAGCCCCAGCATTTT
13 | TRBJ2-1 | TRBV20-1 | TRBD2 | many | CSGEREGLTLQFF | TGCAGTGGTGAGCGGGAGGGCCTAACGTTGCAGTTCTTC
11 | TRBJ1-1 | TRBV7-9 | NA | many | CASSLERTAFF | TGTGCCAGCAGCCTAGAACGGACGGCTTTCTTT
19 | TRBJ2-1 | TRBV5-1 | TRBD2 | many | CASSLAGTSGRAAYNEQFF | TGCGCCAGCAGCTTGGCCGGGACTAGCGGGAGGGCAGCCTACAATGAGCAGTTCTTC
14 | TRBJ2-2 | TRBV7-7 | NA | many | CASSSQGSSGELFF | TGTGCCAGCAGTTCCCAAGGGAGTTCCGGGGAGCTGTTTTTT
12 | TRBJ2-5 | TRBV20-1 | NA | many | CSAILGYETQYF | TGCAGTGCTATTCTGGGGTACGAGACCCAGTACTTC
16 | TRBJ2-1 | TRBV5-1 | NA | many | CASSDTGPSSYNEQFF | TGCGCCAGCAGTGACACAGGGCCCAGCTCCTACAATGAGCAGTTCTTC
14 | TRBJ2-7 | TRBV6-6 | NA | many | CASKRELLFYEQYF | TGTGCCAGCAAGAGGGAACTTCTTTTCTACGAGCAGTACTTC
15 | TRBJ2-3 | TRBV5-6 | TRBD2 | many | CASSIKAGVSDTQYF | TGTGCCAGCAGCATCAAAGCGGGAGTCTCAGATACGCAGTATTTT
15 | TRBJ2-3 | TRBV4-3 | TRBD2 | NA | CASSRLAGRTDTQYF | TGCGCCAGCAGCCGTCTAGCGGGGCGCACAGATACGCAGTATTTT
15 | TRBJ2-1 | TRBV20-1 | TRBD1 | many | CSARVPGQGFNEQFF | TGCAGTGCTAGAGTGCCGGGACAGGGCTTCAATGAGCAGTTCTTC
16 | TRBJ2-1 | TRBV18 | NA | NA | CASTPRESSRGNEQFF | TGTGCCAGCACACCTCGGGAGTCATCCAGGGGCAATGAGCAGTTCTTC
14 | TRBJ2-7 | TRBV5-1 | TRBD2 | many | CASSRAGGAYEQYF | TGCGCCAGCAGCCGAGCGGGAGGGGCCTACGAGCAGTACTTC
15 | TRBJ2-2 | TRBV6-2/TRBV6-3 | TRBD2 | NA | CASSLGLARTGELFF | TGTGCCAGCAGCCTGGGACTAGCTCGTACCGGGGAGCTGTTTTTT
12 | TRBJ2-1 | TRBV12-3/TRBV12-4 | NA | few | CASSIQAGPAFF | TGTGCCAGCAGTATCCAGGCTGGCCCTGCGTTCTTC
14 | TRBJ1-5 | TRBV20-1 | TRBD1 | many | CSAQTGHSNQPQHF | TGCAGTGCGCAGACAGGGCATAGCAATCAGCCCCAGCATTTT
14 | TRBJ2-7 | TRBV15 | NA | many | CATSKQGGAYEQYF | TGTGCCACCAGCAAACAGGGAGGGGCATACGAGCAGTACTTC
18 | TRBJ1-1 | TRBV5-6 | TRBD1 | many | CASSFSGTGLLLNTEAFF | TGTGCCAGCAGCTTCTCCGGGACAGGGCTATTGTTGAACACTGAAGCTTTCTTT
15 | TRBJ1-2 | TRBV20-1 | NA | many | CSARALGGGGYGYTF | TGCAGTGCTAGAGCTTTGGGGGGGGGCGGCTATGGCTACACCTTC
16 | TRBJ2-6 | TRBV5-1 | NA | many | CASSLQGPAGANVLTF | TGCGCCAGCAGCTTGCAGGGGCCGGCTGGGGCCAACGTCCTGACTTTC
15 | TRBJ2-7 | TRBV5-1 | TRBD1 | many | CASSLAQGAGYEQYF | TGCGCCAGCAGCTTGGCCCAGGGGGCAGGCTACGAGCAGTACTTC
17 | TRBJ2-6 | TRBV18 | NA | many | CASSRTGSISGANVLTF | TGTGCCAGCTCGCGCACAGGGAGCATCTCTGGGGCCAACGTCCTGACTTTC
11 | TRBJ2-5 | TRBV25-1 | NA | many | CASSESQTQYF | TGTGCCAGCAGTGAATCTCAGACCCAGTACTTC
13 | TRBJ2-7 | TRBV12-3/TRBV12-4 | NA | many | CASSFNGLYEQYF | TGTGCCAGCAGTTTTAACGGGTTGTACGAGCAGTACTTC
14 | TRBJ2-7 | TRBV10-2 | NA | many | CASRRTLNSYEQYF | TGCGCCAGCCGGCGGACGTTGAACTCCTACGAGCAGTACTTC
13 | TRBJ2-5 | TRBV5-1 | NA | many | CASSLEVQETQYF | TGCGCCAGCAGCTTAGAAGTGCAAGAGACCCAGTACTTC
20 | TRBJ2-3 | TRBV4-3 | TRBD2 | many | CASSQGDVWGASGSPDTQYF | TGCGCCAGCAGCCAAGGCGACGTGTGGGGGGCTAGCGGGAGTCCAGATACGCAGTATTTT
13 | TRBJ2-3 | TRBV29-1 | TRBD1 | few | CSVYTGETDTQYF | TGCAGCGTCTATACAGGGGAAACAGATACGCAGTATTTT
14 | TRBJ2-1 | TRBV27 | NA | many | CASSSLSSYNEQFF | TGTGCCAGCAGTTCCCTTAGCTCCTACAATGAGCAGTTCTTC
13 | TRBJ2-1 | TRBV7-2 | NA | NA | CASSLDGYNEQFF | TGTGCCAGCAGCTTGGACGGTTACAATGAGCAGTTCTTC
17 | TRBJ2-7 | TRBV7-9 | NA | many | CASSLNRWGTDSYEQYF | TGTGCCAGCAGCCTAAACCGCTGGGGCACCGACTCCTACGAGCAGTACTTC
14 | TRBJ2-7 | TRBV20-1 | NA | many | CSARISINSYEQYF | TGCAGTGCTAGAATCAGCATCAATTCCTACGAGCAGTACTTC
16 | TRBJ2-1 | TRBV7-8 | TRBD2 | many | CAGSLAALAGGNEQFF | TGTGCCGGCAGCTTAGCAGCTCTAGCGGGGGGGAATGAGCAGTTCTTC
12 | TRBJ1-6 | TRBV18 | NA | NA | CVSSPADSPLHF | TGTGTCAGCTCACCAGCGGATTCACCCCTCCACTTT
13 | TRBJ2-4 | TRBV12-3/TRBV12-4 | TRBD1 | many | CASAQGAGNIQYF | TGTGCCAGCGCACAGGGGGCGGGGAACATTCAGTACTTC
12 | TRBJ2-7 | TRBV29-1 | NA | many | CSVERDSYEQYF | TGCAGCGTTGAGAGGGACTCCTACGAGCAGTACTTC
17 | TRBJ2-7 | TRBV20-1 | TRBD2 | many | CSSYDTSGARPSYEQYF | TGCAGCTCTTACGATACTAGCGGGGCACGACCCTCCTACGAGCAGTACTTC
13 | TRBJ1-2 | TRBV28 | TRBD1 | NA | CASSLYDREGYTF | TGTGCCAGCAGTTTATACGACAGGGAAGGCTACACCTTC
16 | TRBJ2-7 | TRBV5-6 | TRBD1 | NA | CASSLYMQGASYEQYF | TGTGCCAGCAGCTTGTATATGCAGGGGGCGTCCTACGAGCAGTACTTC
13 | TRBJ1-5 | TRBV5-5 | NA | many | CASSLEGIQPQHF | TGTGCCAGCAGCTTGGAGGGGATTCAGCCCCAGCATTTT
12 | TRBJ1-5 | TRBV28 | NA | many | CASRWGDQPQHF | TGTGCCAGTCGATGGGGCGATCAGCCCCAGCATTTT